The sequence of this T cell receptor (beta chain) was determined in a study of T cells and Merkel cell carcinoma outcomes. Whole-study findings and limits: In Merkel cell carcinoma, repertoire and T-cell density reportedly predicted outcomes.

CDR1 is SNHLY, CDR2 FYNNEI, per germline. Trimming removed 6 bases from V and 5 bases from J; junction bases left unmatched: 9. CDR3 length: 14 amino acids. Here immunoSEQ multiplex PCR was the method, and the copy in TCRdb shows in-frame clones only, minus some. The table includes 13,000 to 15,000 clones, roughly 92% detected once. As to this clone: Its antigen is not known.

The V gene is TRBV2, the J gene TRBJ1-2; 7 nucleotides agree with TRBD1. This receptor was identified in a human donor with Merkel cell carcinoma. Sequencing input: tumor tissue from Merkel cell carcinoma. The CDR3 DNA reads TGTGCCAGCAGGGCTACCAGGGGGGGTTATGGCTACACCTTC. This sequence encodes CASRATRGGYGYTF. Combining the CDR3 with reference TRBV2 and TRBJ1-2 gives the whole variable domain EPEVTQTPSHQVTQMGQEVILRCVPISNHLYFYWYRQILGQKVEFLVSFYNNEISEKSEIFDDQFSVERPDGSNFTLKIRSTKLEDSAMYFCASRATRGGYGYTFGSGTRLTVV.